The sequence of this T cell receptor beta chain was determined in a study of a mutant IDH1 vaccine in newly diagnosed glioma. Study information: Once 4-6 weeks had passed after radiotherapy alone, vaccination started, or it started with temozolomide cycles. At week 35 came visit V12, and visit V13 followed at week 47.

Using immunoSEQ multiplex PCR, the repertoire was profiled, and TCRdb retains in-frame clones only, with some absent. This sample carries roughly 48,000 clones, over 60% of them seen once, and the ten largest clones take less than 15%. Documented time point: week 35, safety follow-up. A single vaccine dose contained 300 ug of mutant IDH1 20-mer peptide, and topical imiquimod was used with it. Across weeks 1, 3, 5, 7, 11, 15, 19 and 23, patients received a vaccination each time, eight in all. Comment on this clone: The antigen remains undetermined.

The length of the CDR3 is 14 residues. With 4 bases removed from V and 5 bases from J, the gap between germline ends came to 14 bases. Germline V gives CDR1 SEHNR, CDR2 FQNEAQ (reference sequence). The V gene is TRBV7-9, the J gene TRBJ2-5; possibly TRBD1 for D (6 bases). Material: PBMCs, obtained from a glioma patient whose treatment included an IDH1 peptide vaccine. The source of this sequence is a man aged 40-49 years with glioma. CDR3 loop: CASSSRVRGETQYF. CDR3 coding DNA: TGTGCCAGCAGCTCCAGGGTGAGGGGGGAGACCCAGTACTTC.